The sample holds one count of the clone carrying this TCR beta chain. At one end, the junction sequence differs from germline, possibly due to a read error. The CDR3 is made up of 12 amino acids. Germline assignment: CDR1 SNHLY and CDR2 FYNNEI. The sample comes from a study of T cell changes during pregnancy in multiple sclerosis. Measured with immunoSEQ multiplex PCR; TCRdb has only the in-frame clones, and not every one. The sample has tens of thousands of clones, about nine tenths seen once. This rearrangement joins TRBV2 to TRBJ2-1, with a tentative D call TRBD1 (6 bases). This clonotype was sampled from a female donor with multiple sclerosis, enrolled in a pregnancy study. This specimen was peripheral blood, taken in the third trimester of pregnancy. CDR3 DNA: TGTGCCAGCCAAATCCACGACAGGTCGGGCGTCTTC. Its translation: CASQIHDRSGVF.